Each of the 7 T cell receptor beta chains below was sequenced from the same sample in a study of blood T cell repertoires in COVID-19. Profiling relied on immunoSEQ multiplex PCR, and the TCRdb table lists in-frame clones only, not all of them. This table holds fewer than 200,000 clones, roughly 81% found once. Sequenced: peripheral blood. The receptor set was obtained from a woman between 55 and 75 years old with COVID-19, enrolled during active disease.

J is TRBJ1-2 and V is TRBV7-9, with D unclear. Trimming removed 1 base from V and 11 bases from J, with 14 bases in between. The CDR3 length is 13 residues. Germline V gene data show CDR1 as SEHNR and CDR2 as FQNEAQ (reference sequence). The DNA of the CDR3 is TGTGCCAGCAGCTTAGTCGGGTCAGATTTTTACACCTTC. It yields the protein CASSLVGSDFYTF.

The chain is built from TRBV4-1 and TRBJ1-1; no clear D. V was cut by 4 bases and J by 6 bases, with 15 bases left in between. The CDR3 extends over 14 amino acids. Germline CDR1 reads MGHRA; CDR2 reads YSYEKL. In DNA, the CDR3 is TGCGCCAGCAGCCCGGGCGGGCCAAGCTCTGAAGCTTTCTTT. Protein sequence: CASSPGGPSSEAFF.

The chain uses TRBV29-1 and TRBJ1-2; D not resolved. The V gene lost 7 bases and the J gene lost 6 bases, with 12 bases spanning the gap. The germline gives CDR1 SQVTM, CDR2 ANQGSEA. This CDR3 contains 11 residues. The CDR3 protein is CSGGDGHGYTF. CDR3 bases: TGCAGCGGGGGAGATGGGCATGGCTACACCTTC.

The rearrangement uses TRBV27 and TRBJ1-5, with D possibly being TRBD1 (5 bases). The V end was cut by 4 bases, the J end by 1 base, with 11 bases between. The CDR3 has 15 amino acids. Germline loops: CDR1 MNHEY, CDR2 SMNVEV (reference sequence). CDR3 residues: CASSSQGRSNQPQHF. CDR3 nucleotide sequence: TGTGCCAGCAGTTCTCAGGGAAGAAGCAATCAGCCCCAGCATTTT.

This CDR3 reads CASSTGLSGANVLTF. CDR3 coding DNA: TGCGCCAGCAGCACCGGACTTTCTGGGGCCAACGTCCTGACTTTC. V is TRBV5-1 and J is TRBJ2-6, with D possibly being TRBD2 (5 bases). This CDR3 contains 15 residues. Trimming cost V 4 bases and J 1 base, with 9 bases left between them. Germline loops: CDR1 SGHRS, CDR2 YFSETQ.

The chain carries TRBV4-1 and TRBJ1-2; 7 positions agree with TRBD1. Germline values: CDR1 MGHRA, CDR2 YSYEKL. V dropped 1 base and J dropped 6; count of bases not matched to a gene: 14. The CDR3 spans 17 residues. DNA of the CDR3: TGCGCCAGCAGCCAAGCCAAGGGGGACAGCCAAAGGGATGGCTACACCTTC. It is translated as CASSQAKGDSQRDGYTF.

This clone was detected only a few times. The chain employs TRBV7-3 and TRBJ2-3; tentative D call: TRBD2 (7 bases). Trimming stripped 4 bases from V and 2 bases from J, with 10 bases between. The CDR3 covers 14 residues. Germline V gene lookup returns CDR1 SGHTA and CDR2 FQGTGA. CDR3: CASSSRGATDTQYF. The DNA of the CDR3 is TGTGCCAGCAGCTCCCGGGGGGCCACAGATACGCAGTATTTT.